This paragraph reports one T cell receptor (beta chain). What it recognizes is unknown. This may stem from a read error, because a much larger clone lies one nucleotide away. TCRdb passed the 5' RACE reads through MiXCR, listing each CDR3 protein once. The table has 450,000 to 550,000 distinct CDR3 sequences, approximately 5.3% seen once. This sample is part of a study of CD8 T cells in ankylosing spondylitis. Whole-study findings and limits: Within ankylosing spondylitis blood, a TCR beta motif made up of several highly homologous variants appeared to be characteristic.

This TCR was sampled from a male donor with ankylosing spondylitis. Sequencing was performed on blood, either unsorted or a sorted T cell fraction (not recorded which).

In DNA form, the CDR3 reads TGCAGTGCTAGAGATGCGGGAGTATGTACCGGGGAGCTGTTTTTT. This sequence encodes CSARDAGVCTGELFF. V usage is TRBV20-1 and J usage is TRBJ2-2; 7 bases align to TRBD2. CDR3 size: 15 residues. The germline gives CDR1 DFQATT, CDR2 SNEGSKA (reference sequence). Unmatched junction bases numbered 6, after V lost 0 bases and J lost 5 bases.